These T cell receptor beta chains were read from a single sample in a study of vaccination and CD4 T cells after COVID-19. TCRdb called the PCR reads again in MiXCR, with one record for every CDR3 protein. The sample records more than 10,000 distinct CDR3 sequences, roughly three quarters being singletons. These receptors are not linked to any known antigen. What was sequenced was CD4+ T cells from blood, cultured in vitro. The receptors shown here come from a human donor who had recovered from COVID-19. The CDR3 runs from the conserved cysteine through the conserved F or W. A D gene is named only where the DNA matches it firmly. Size values are once, few and many counts, or a class for expanded clones, and some rows have none.

TRBV15,TRBJ1-5,.,.,CATSSQTWDRGGYYSNQPQHF,TGTGCCACCAGCAGTCAGACCTGGGACCGTGGAGGCTACTATAGCAATCAGCCCCAGCATTTT
TRBV7-3,TRBJ2-3,.,.,CASSSIPTYTDTQYF,TGTGCCAGCAGCTCAATCCCGACCTACACAGATACGCAGTATTTT
TRBV6-1,TRBJ2-3,.,.,CASSPRPAPSQQDTQYF,TGTGCCAGCAGTCCCCGACCGGCCCCTTCTCAACAAGATACGCAGTATTTT
TRBV6-1,TRBJ1-2,few,TRBD1,CASRLQGTGGYGYTF,TGTGCCAGCAGGTTACAGGGGACCGGGGGCTATGGCTACACCTTC
TRBV24-1,TRBJ2-5,.,.,CATSLGQAGTQYF,TGTGCCACCTCGCTTGGCCAGGCTGGGACCCAGTACTTC
TRBV24-1,TRBJ2-1,.,.,CATSDFGLGEQFF,TGCGCCACCAGTGATTTCGGGTTGGGTGAGCAGTTCTTC
TRBV7-2,TRBJ1-1,.,.,CASSQTSGTLAFF,TGCGCCAGCAGCCAAACCTCCGGGACACTAGCTTTCTTT
TRBV5-1,TRBJ2-7,.,TRBD2,CASSTGLAATQDDEQYF,TGCGCCAGCAGCACCGGACTAGCGGCCACACAGGACGACGAGCAGTACTTC
TRBV7-2,TRBJ1-5,.,.,CASSRGGYNQPQHF,TGTGCCAGCAGCCGAGGGGGTTACAATCAGCCCCAGCATTTT
TRBV2,TRBJ1-5,.,.,CASSVEAGIQPQHF,TGTGCCAGTAGTGTAGAGGCAGGTATTCAGCCCCAGCATTTT
TRBV7-8,TRBJ2-3,once,.,CASTVTGRADTQYF,TGTGCCAGCACCGTAACAGGGCGGGCAGATACGCAGTATTTT
TRBV6-5,TRBJ1-1,few,.,CASSYYPTAQNTEAFF,TGTGCCAGCAGTTACTACCCGACAGCCCAGAACACTGAAGCTTTCTTT
TRBV6-1,TRBJ1-5,few,.,CASSDQDQPQHF,TGTGCCAGCAGTGACCAAGATCAGCCCCAGCATTTT
TRBV6-1,TRBJ1-1,.,TRBD1,CASSWDRSNTEAFF,TGTGCCAGCAGCTGGGACAGATCGAACACTGAAGCTTTCTTT
TRBV20-1,TRBJ2-3,.,.,CSARDYAKGGTDTQYF,TGCAGTGCTAGAGACTACGCCAAGGGTGGCACAGATACGCAGTATTTT
TRBV6-5,TRBJ1-3,.,.,CASSYGRAASGNTIYF,TGTGCCAGCAGTTATGGCAGGGCCGCATCTGGAAACACCATATATTTT
TRBV28,TRBJ1-5,.,.,CASRGAGNSNQPQHF,TGTGCCAGCAGGGGGGCAGGGAATAGCAATCAGCCCCAGCATTTT
TRBV20-1,TRBJ1-5,few,.,CSARGDVEPQHF,TGCAGTGCTAGAGGGGACGTAGAGCCCCAGCATTTT
TRBV4-2,TRBJ2-3,.,TRBD1,CASSQDRDRLTDTQYF,TGTGCCAGCAGCCAAGACCGGGACAGGCTCACAGATACGCAGTATTTT
TRBV20-1,TRBJ2-7,.,.,CSASLHEQYF,TGCAGTGCCTCCCTCCACGAGCAGTACTTC
TRBV4-1,TRBJ1-1,.,.,CASSQAADMNTEAFF,TGCGCCAGCAGCCAAGCGGCAGACATGAACACTGAAGCTTTCTTT
TRBV20-1,TRBJ2-3,.,TRBD2,CSASRRELGTDTQYF,TGCAGTGCTAGTAGGCGGGAGCTTGGCACAGATACGCAGTATTTT
TRBV28,TRBJ1-2,.,TRBD1,CASSSGTGHGYTF,TGTGCCAGCAGTTCAGGGACAGGGCATGGCTACACCTTC
TRBV5-4,TRBJ2-7,.,.,CASSPRPKSSYEQYF,TGTGCCAGCAGCCCCAGGCCGAAGAGCTCCTACGAGCAGTACTTC
TRBV2,TRBJ1-3,once,.,CASSEGRSSGNTIYF,TGTGCCAGCAGCGAAGGGCGATCCTCTGGAAACACCATATATTTT
TRBV28,TRBJ2-5,.,.,CATSTGIAPQETQYF,TGTGCCACTTCCACGGGTATTGCCCCCCAAGAGACCCAGTACTTC
TRBV20-1,TRBJ2-7,.,.,CSARDLRPGNYEQYF,TGCAGTGCTAGAGATCTGCGGCCGGGAAACTACGAGCAGTACTTC
TRBV24-1,TRBJ2-6,few,.,CATSDGGVGANVLTF,TGTGCCACCAGTGATGGCGGGGTTGGGGCCAACGTCCTGACTTTC
TRBV4-3,TRBJ2-2,.,.,CASSPLGGRINTGELFF,TGCGCCAGCAGCCCCCTAGGGGGACGCATTAACACCGGGGAGCTGTTTTTT
TRBV7-2,TRBJ2-5,.,.,CASSLSVTQYF,TGTGCCAGCAGCCTCTCGGTGACCCAGTACTTC
TRBV20-1,TRBJ1-1,.,.,CSAPRGNTEAFF,TGCAGTGCTCCCCGGGGGAACACTGAAGCTTTCTTT
TRBV6-2/TRBV6-3,TRBJ1-5,.,.,CASRTGGLSNQPQHF,TGTGCCAGCAGAACCGGTGGTTTGAGCAATCAGCCCCAGCATTTT
TRBV7-2,TRBJ1-1,few,.,CASIYSGLNTEAFF,TGTGCCAGCATCTATAGTGGGCTCAACACTGAAGCTTTCTTT
TRBV6-1,TRBJ1-1,.,TRBD1,CASRTRQGTNTEAFF,TGTGCCAGCAGAACCAGACAGGGTACCAACACTGAAGCTTTCTTT
TRBV19,TRBJ2-1,.,.,CASSIVWGQGSYNEQFF,TGTGCCAGTAGTATTGTGTGGGGTCAAGGGTCCTACAATGAGCAGTTCTTC
TRBV7-2,TRBJ2-5,.,.,CASSLSGLETQYF,TGTGCCAGCAGCTTAAGCGGGTTGGAGACCCAGTACTTC
TRBV19,TRBJ1-5,.,TRBD1,CASSTLGTGYNQPQHF,TGTGCCAGTAGTACCCTGGGGACAGGCTACAATCAGCCCCAGCATTTT